The entry below gives a single TCR beta chain sequence along with its context. Its antigen is as yet unknown. Production of TCR beta cDNA relied on 5'RACE template switching with UMIs. TCRdb reanalyzed the 5' RACE reads, giving one entry per CDR3 protein sequence and no DNA. The table lists some 140,000 distinct CDR3 sequences, with roughly 35% in the top ten. The data originate from a study of T cells expressing NK-cell markers. At the level of the study: Seven HCMV-seropositive donors and one seronegative donor made up the eight sequenced donors.

Broader study findings: These clonotypes, the leaders elsewhere, also led the CD3+CD56-NKG2C+ fraction in four donors. Dominant NKG2C+ clonotypes accounted for roughly 1.0-7.0% of CD8+ T cells in over 5 donors.

This CDR3 has 15 residues. Germline values: CDR1 SNHLY, CDR2 FYNNEI. The TCR sequence derives from a woman in her 50s in good health. The rearrangement joins TRBV2 to TRBJ1-1; absent DNA, TCRdb's TRBD1 call cannot be checked. Input material: blood T cells: a sorted CD56 or NKG2C T cell subset, CD4+ or CD8+ T cells, or bulk PBMC T cells (not recorded which). Here the CDR3 reads CASSRPGTGRLEAFF. Complete variable domain (other parts from reference TRBV2 and TRBJ1-1): EPEVTQTPSHQVTQMGQEVILRCVPISNHLYFYWYRQILGQKVEFLVSFYNNEISEKSEIFDDQFSVERPDGSNFTLKIRSTKLEDSAMYFCASSRPGTGRLEAFFGQGTRLTVV.